These T cell receptor beta chains were read from a single sample in a study of cytotoxic CD8 clonotypes in ibrutinib-treated CLL. Sequenced by immunoSEQ multiplex PCR; TCRdb stores in-frame clones only, minus some. The sample shows fewer than 35,000 clones, 65% to 90% of them seen only once. The sequences come from PBMCs, collected after 24 months of ibrutinib treatment. The receptors originated from a human donor with chronic lymphocytic leukemia. Both conserved end residues are part of each CDR3. A D gene is named only where the DNA matches it firmly. Size is stated for part of the rows, as once, few or many counts, or as a class when the clone is expanded.

J gene: TRBJ2-1; D gene: .; clone size: .; V gene: TRBV4-1; CDR3 DNA: TGCGCCAGCAGCCAAGACGGGAGCTCCTACAATGAGCAGTTCTTC; CDR3 protein: CASSQDGSSYNEQFF
J gene: TRBJ1-4; D gene: .; clone size: .; V gene: TRBV4-1; CDR3 DNA: TGCGCCAGCAGCCAAGATGATGAAAAACTGTTTTTT; CDR3 protein: CASSQDDEKLFF
J gene: TRBJ1-5; D gene: TRBD1; clone size: .; V gene: TRBV28; CDR3 DNA: TGTGCCAGCAGCCCTACGCCCGGGACAGCCGTTAATCAGCCCCAGCATTTT; CDR3 protein: CASSPTPGTAVNQPQHF
J gene: TRBJ1-1; D gene: TRBD1; clone size: .; V gene: TRBV10-3; CDR3 DNA: TGTGCCATCAGTGAGTCCGGGACAGCATCCATGAACACTGAAGCTTTCTTT; CDR3 protein: CAISESGTASMNTEAFF
J gene: TRBJ1-2; D gene: .; clone size: .; V gene: TRBV7-8; CDR3 DNA: TGTGCCAGCAGTTGGGACCGCAATGGGGATGGCTACACCTTC; CDR3 protein: CASSWDRNGDGYTF
J gene: TRBJ2-1; D gene: TRBD2; clone size: once; V gene: TRBV7-3; CDR3 DNA: TGTGCCAGCAGCTCTTCGACTAGCGAGTACAATGAGCAGTTCTTC; CDR3 protein: CASSSSTSEYNEQFF
J gene: TRBJ1-6; D gene: TRBD1; clone size: .; V gene: TRBV5-6; CDR3 DNA: TGTGCCAGCAGCCCGTGGGACAGGGTGAGTTCACCCCTCCACTTT; CDR3 protein: CASSPWDRVSSPLHF
J gene: TRBJ2-5; D gene: .; clone size: .; V gene: TRBV7-3; CDR3 DNA: TGTGCCAGCAGCTTAGATCCGGGCCAGTCGGAGACCCAGTACTTC; CDR3 protein: CASSLDPGQSETQYF
J gene: TRBJ1-6; D gene: .; clone size: .; V gene: TRBV25-1; CDR3 DNA: TGTGCCAGCAGTGACCCAACACAAGGGCAAAGGGGTGATTCACCCCTCCACTTT; CDR3 protein: CASSDPTQGQRGDSPLHF
J gene: TRBJ1-1; D gene: .; clone size: few; V gene: TRBV6-4; CDR3 DNA: TGTGCCAGCAGTGACTCGAGCAGGGCTACTGAAGCTTTCTTT; CDR3 protein: CASSDSSRATEAFF
J gene: TRBJ1-2; D gene: TRBD1; clone size: few; V gene: TRBV4-2; CDR3 DNA: TGTGCCAGCAGCCAAGATTACAGGGGGGGATTTTACTATGGCTACACCTTC; CDR3 protein: CASSQDYRGGFYYGYTF
J gene: TRBJ2-1; D gene: TRBD1; clone size: .; V gene: TRBV4-2; CDR3 DNA: TGTGCCAGCAGCCAAGGAGTTGGGACAGGGCACATCAATGAGCAGTTCTTC; CDR3 protein: CASSQGVGTGHINEQFF
J gene: TRBJ1-5; D gene: TRBD1; clone size: .; V gene: TRBV5-6; CDR3 DNA: TGTGCCAGCAGCTTGGGACAGGGTCGGCCCCAGCATTTT; CDR3 protein: CASSLGQGRPQHF
J gene: TRBJ2-5; D gene: TRBD1; clone size: .; V gene: TRBV5-6; CDR3 DNA: TGTGCCAGCAGCTTGGTTAACAGGGGGGAAGAGACCCAGTACTTC; CDR3 protein: CASSLVNRGEETQYF
J gene: TRBJ1-4; D gene: .; clone size: once; V gene: TRBV4-2; CDR3 DNA: TGTGCCAGCAGCCAAGCAAGTTCGGGTGTTGGGGAAAAACTGTTTTTT; CDR3 protein: CASSQASSGVGEKLFF
J gene: TRBJ2-5; D gene: .; clone size: .; V gene: TRBV19; CDR3 DNA: TGTGCCAGTAGTATAGATCTGGGAATCCAGTACTTC; CDR3 protein: CASSIDLGIQYF
J gene: TRBJ2-3; D gene: .; clone size: .; V gene: TRBV5-1; CDR3 DNA: TGCGCCAGCAGCTCTGGTCAGCGGGCGAGCTCAGATACGCAGTATTTT; CDR3 protein: CASSSGQRASSDTQYF
J gene: TRBJ1-5; D gene: .; clone size: .; V gene: TRBV18; CDR3 DNA: TGTGCCAGCTCGCCGGGCCACCAGCCCCAGCATTTT; CDR3 protein: CASSPGHQPQHF
J gene: TRBJ2-7; D gene: TRBD2; clone size: .; V gene: TRBV4-1; CDR3 DNA: TGCGCCAGCAGCCAAGATTTAGCGGGGGGGCGTTTCTTGCAGTACTTC; CDR3 protein: CASSQDLAGGRFLQYF
J gene: TRBJ2-2; D gene: TRBD2; clone size: .; V gene: TRBV7-3; CDR3 DNA: TGTGCCAGCAGCCGGAACGGGGGGTGGAACACCGGGGAGCTGTTTTTT; CDR3 protein: CASSRNGGWNTGELFF
J gene: TRBJ2-1; D gene: TRBD1; clone size: .; V gene: TRBV10-3; CDR3 DNA: TGTGCCATCAGGCAACCGCCATCGACAGGGGTGGGATCCAATGAGCAGTTCTTC; CDR3 protein: CAIRQPPSTGVGSNEQFF
J gene: TRBJ2-7; D gene: .; clone size: .; V gene: TRBV29-1; CDR3 DNA: TGCAGCGTTGTAGGTCATTACGAGCAGTACTTC; CDR3 protein: CSVVGHYEQYF
J gene: TRBJ2-3; D gene: .; clone size: few; V gene: TRBV9; CDR3 DNA: TGTGCCAGCAGCGTAGCAGGCGGGAGCACAGATACGCAGTATTTT; CDR3 protein: CASSVAGGSTDTQYF
J gene: TRBJ2-7; D gene: .; clone size: few; V gene: TRBV6-5; CDR3 DNA: TGTGCCAGCAGTCCCCCCCGCAGGGCATACTACGAGCAGTACTTC; CDR3 protein: CASSPPRRAYYEQYF
J gene: TRBJ2-1; D gene: TRBD2; clone size: .; V gene: TRBV19; CDR3 DNA: TGTGCCAGTAGTATTTCGACTAGCGGGGGATACAATGAGCAGTTCTTC; CDR3 protein: CASSISTSGGYNEQFF
J gene: TRBJ2-3; D gene: TRBD2; clone size: .; V gene: TRBV6-6; CDR3 DNA: TGTGCCAGCGGGGGAGCGGGGGGAGATACGCAGTATTTT; CDR3 protein: CASGGAGGDTQYF
J gene: TRBJ2-7; D gene: .; clone size: .; V gene: TRBV11-1; CDR3 DNA: TGTGCCAGCAGCTTAAGCTTTCCACCCTACGAGCAGTACTTC; CDR3 protein: CASSLSFPPYEQYF
J gene: TRBJ2-2; D gene: .; clone size: .; V gene: TRBV7-3; CDR3 DNA: TGTGCCAGCAGGGAAGGGCTAGCCCCCGGGGAGCTGTTTTTT; CDR3 protein: CASREGLAPGELFF
J gene: TRBJ2-1; D gene: TRBD2; clone size: .; V gene: TRBV7-3; CDR3 DNA: TGTGCCAGCAGCCGTTCCAGGACTAGCGGGGATGAGCAGTTCTTC; CDR3 protein: CASSRSRTSGDEQFF
J gene: TRBJ2-7; D gene: TRBD2; clone size: .; V gene: TRBV7-2; CDR3 DNA: TGTGCCAGCAGCCCGACTAGCGGCGTCGCCTACGAGCAGTACTTC; CDR3 protein: CASSPTSGVAYEQYF
J gene: TRBJ2-3; D gene: TRBD2; clone size: once; V gene: TRBV6-6; CDR3 DNA: TGTGCCAGCAGTTATCGGGTCGGGGGGAGCACAGATACGCAGTATTTT; CDR3 protein: CASSYRVGGSTDTQYF
J gene: TRBJ2-7; D gene: TRBD2; clone size: .; V gene: TRBV18; CDR3 DNA: TGTGCCAGCTCACCGTCGACTAGCGGGGGGTATGGCGAGCAGTACTTC; CDR3 protein: CASSPSTSGGYGEQYF
J gene: TRBJ1-5; D gene: .; clone size: .; V gene: TRBV28; CDR3 DNA: TGTGCCAGCAGTTTAGATGGGGGCGCAAGGCGTCAGCCCCAGCATTTT; CDR3 protein: CASSLDGGARRQPQHF
J gene: TRBJ2-3; D gene: TRBD2; clone size: once; V gene: TRBV5-4; CDR3 DNA: TGTGCCAGCAGCTGGACTAGCGGGGGGGTATCAGATACGCAGTATTTT; CDR3 protein: CASSWTSGGVSDTQYF
J gene: TRBJ2-7; D gene: .; clone size: .; V gene: TRBV5-6; CDR3 DNA: TGTGCCAGCAGCTTGGTCGAGGCCACCTACGAGCAGTACTTC; CDR3 protein: CASSLVEATYEQYF
J gene: TRBJ2-7; D gene: TRBD1; clone size: .; V gene: TRBV5-1; CDR3 DNA: TGCGCCAGCAGCCCGGGGACAGGGGTAGTCTACGAGCAGTACTTC; CDR3 protein: CASSPGTGVVYEQYF
J gene: TRBJ2-5; D gene: TRBD1; clone size: .; V gene: TRBV2; CDR3 DNA: TGTGCCAGCAGTGACAAGACAGGGGTGTACCAAGAGACCCAGTACTTC; CDR3 protein: CASSDKTGVYQETQYF
J gene: TRBJ2-3; D gene: TRBD2; clone size: .; V gene: TRBV7-2; CDR3 DNA: TGTGCCAGCAGCCCCGGACTAGCGGGGGGGCATGACACGCAGTATTTT; CDR3 protein: CASSPGLAGGHDTQYF
J gene: TRBJ2-1; D gene: TRBD2; clone size: .; V gene: TRBV7-8; CDR3 DNA: TGTGCCAGCAGCACCCCACTAGCGGGGGTCCGGGATGAGCAGTTCTTC; CDR3 protein: CASSTPLAGVRDEQFF
J gene: TRBJ1-5; D gene: .; clone size: .; V gene: TRBV6-5; CDR3 DNA: TGTGCCAGCAGGGCCCGGGACGGTAGCAATCAGCCCCAGCATTTT; CDR3 protein: CASRARDGSNQPQHF
J gene: TRBJ1-2; D gene: .; clone size: .; V gene: TRBV2; CDR3 DNA: TGTGCCAGCAGTGATTGGGGGCAGGTCTATGGCTACACCTTC; CDR3 protein: CASSDWGQVYGYTF
J gene: TRBJ2-5; D gene: .; clone size: .; V gene: TRBV20-1; CDR3 DNA: TGCAGTGTTCACAGCCAAGAGACCCAGTACTTC; CDR3 protein: CSVHSQETQYF
J gene: TRBJ1-6; D gene: .; clone size: .; V gene: TRBV30; CDR3 DNA: TGTGCCTGGCGACGGGGAGGCAGCTCCTATAATTCACCCCTCCACTTT; CDR3 protein: CAWRRGGSSYNSPLHF
J gene: TRBJ2-3; D gene: .; clone size: .; V gene: TRBV7-3; CDR3 DNA: TGTGCCAGCAGCTCCCACATCCTCCGGGACCACACAGATACGCAGTATTTT; CDR3 protein: CASSSHILRDHTDTQYF
J gene: TRBJ2-4; D gene: TRBD2; clone size: once; V gene: TRBV4-1; CDR3 DNA: TGCGCCAGCAGCCCTTCAGCGGGGGAGTACATTCAGTACTTC; CDR3 protein: CASSPSAGEYIQYF
J gene: TRBJ1-1; D gene: .; clone size: few; V gene: TRBV29-1; CDR3 DNA: TGCAGCGTTGAACAGGACAAAACTGAAGCTTTCTTT; CDR3 protein: CSVEQDKTEAFF
J gene: TRBJ2-1; D gene: .; clone size: .; V gene: TRBV5-1; CDR3 DNA: TGCGCCACCCACCCCAGGGACGAACGGGGACGAGGCTCCTACAATGAGCAGTTCTTC; CDR3 protein: CATHPRDERGRGSYNEQFF
J gene: TRBJ2-3; D gene: TRBD1; clone size: .; V gene: TRBV7-9; CDR3 DNA: TGTGCCAGCAGCCGGTGGGACAGGATGGGAACGCAGTATTTT; CDR3 protein: CASSRWDRMGTQYF
J gene: TRBJ2-2; D gene: .; clone size: .; V gene: TRBV18; CDR3 DNA: TGTGCCAGCTCACCCGGGGGAGGAGGGACCGGGGAGCTGTTTTTT; CDR3 protein: CASSPGGGGTGELFF
J gene: TRBJ1-2; D gene: .; clone size: .; V gene: TRBV2; CDR3 DNA: TGTGCCAGCAGTGTCTCCAACTATGGCTACACCTTC; CDR3 protein: CASSVSNYGYTF
J gene: TRBJ1-1; D gene: .; clone size: once; V gene: TRBV6-4; CDR3 DNA: TGTGCCAGCAGTGACGAGATGAACACTGAAGCTTTCTTT; CDR3 protein: CASSDEMNTEAFF
J gene: TRBJ2-7; D gene: TRBD1; clone size: .; V gene: TRBV5-6; CDR3 DNA: TGTGCCAGCAGCTTGGGAGGGACAGGGGACTACGAGCAGTACTTC; CDR3 protein: CASSLGGTGDYEQYF
J gene: TRBJ2-6; D gene: .; clone size: once; V gene: TRBV5-1; CDR3 DNA: TGCGCCAGCAAATTGAGGCAGTCCGGGGCCAACGTCCTGACTTTC; CDR3 protein: CASKLRQSGANVLTF
J gene: TRBJ2-1; D gene: .; clone size: .; V gene: TRBV5-4; CDR3 DNA: TGTGCCAGCAGCTCCCCTGGACAGACATACAATGAGCAGTTCTTC; CDR3 protein: CASSSPGQTYNEQFF
J gene: TRBJ1-2; D gene: .; clone size: .; V gene: TRBV28; CDR3 DNA: TGTGCCAGCGCAGACTCAAACTATGGCTACACCTTC; CDR3 protein: CASADSNYGYTF